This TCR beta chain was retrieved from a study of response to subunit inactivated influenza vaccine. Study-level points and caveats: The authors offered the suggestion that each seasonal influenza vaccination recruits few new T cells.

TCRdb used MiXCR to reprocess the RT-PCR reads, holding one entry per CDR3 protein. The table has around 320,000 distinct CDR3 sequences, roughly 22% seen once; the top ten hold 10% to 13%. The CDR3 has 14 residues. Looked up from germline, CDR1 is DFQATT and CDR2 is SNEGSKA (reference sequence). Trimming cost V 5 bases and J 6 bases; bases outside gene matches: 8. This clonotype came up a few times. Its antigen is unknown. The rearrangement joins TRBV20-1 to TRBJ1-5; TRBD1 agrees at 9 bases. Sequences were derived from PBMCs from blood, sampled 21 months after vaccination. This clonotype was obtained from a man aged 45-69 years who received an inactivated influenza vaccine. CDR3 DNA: TGCAGTGCTGCGACAGGGGGAATTAGTCAGCCCCAGCATTTT. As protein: CSAATGGISQPQHF.